Each of the 30 T cell receptor beta chains below was sequenced from the same sample in a study of T cells in Graves' hyperthyroidism and ophthalmopathy (dated by TCRdb to between 2019 and 2020). The library was obtained by multiplex PCR. The sample was run on an Illumina HiSeq 2000. Amplification of TCR beta CDR3 regions was carried out from RNA transcripts. A first-round RT-PCR of the TCR CDR3 used the HTBI primer set with the Qiagen OneStep RT-PCR kit. Using fastp trimming at Q25 and MiXCR clonotype assembly, TCRdb reanalyzed the public sequencing data and kept in-frame beta chains. A single entry per CDR3 protein holds the most common genes and DNA from its merged rows. Recorded for this sample are about 580,000 distinct CDR3 sequences; approximately 44% of them occurred a single time. The ten largest clones take up approximately 8.4% of the sample. Sequences were obtained from peripheral blood or thyroid tissue (not recorded which). These receptors originate from a woman younger than 35 with Graves' hyperthyroidism.

At least ten counts were recorded for this clonotype. This sequence joins TRBV6-1 and TRBJ1-2, with D unresolved. The CDR3 runs to 14 residues. Germline CDR1 reads MNHNS; CDR2 reads SASEGT. Trimming stripped 6 bases from V and 3 bases from J, with 14 bases between. The CDR3: CASSLGSVDYGYTF. The CDR3 DNA sequence: TGTGCCAGCAGCTTGGGGTCGGTCGACTATGGCTACACCTTC.

This clonotype was found once. Compared with germline, one end of the junction differs, possibly owing to a read error. The chain combines TRBV20-1 with TRBJ2-2, with 10 bases that match TRBD2. This CDR3 contains 15 residues. Germline assignment: CDR1 DFQATT and CDR2 SNEGSKA (reference sequence). As DNA, the CDR3 is TGCAGTGCTAGGGAGCTAGCGGGAGTGACCGGGGAGCTGTCTTGG. Amino acids: CSARELAGVTGELSW.

The genes are TRBV7-2 and TRBJ2-1; weak D call: TRBD2 (6 bases). Per germline, CDR1 SGHTA and CDR2 FQGNSA. The CDR3 has 15 residues. Trimming shortened V by 2 bases and J by 3 bases, and 11 bases separated the two germline ends. The CDR3 region is CASSLRNSGYNEQFF. The CDR3 DNA reads as TGTGCCAGCAGCTTACGGAATAGCGGCTACAATGAGCAGTTCTTC.

There are many counts of this clonotype. V and J are TRBV14 and TRBJ2-7; D unresolved. Trimming shortened V by 3 bases and J by 1 base, and 7 bases separated the two germline ends. Looked up from germline, CDR1 is SGHDN and CDR2 is FVKESK. There are 13 residues in the CDR3. The CDR3 loop reads CASSQLPSYEQYF. In DNA form, the CDR3 reads TGTGCCAGCAGCCAGCTACCTTCCTACGAGCAGTACTTC.

This clonotype has at least ten counts. This chain links TRBV4-2 with TRBJ2-7; TRBD1 might be the D (5 bases). The germline gives CDR1 LGHNA, CDR2 YNFKEQ. Trimming cost V 0 bases and J 6 bases, with 12 bases left between them. The CDR3 has 14 residues. The CDR3 DNA reads as TGTGCCAGCAGCCAAGATATTGCAGGGTTCGAGCAGTACTTC. It yields the protein CASSQDIAGFEQYF.

The rearrangement uses TRBV24-1 and TRBJ1-4; 8 bases line up with TRBD1. J was trimmed by 6 bases and V by 5 bases; bases with no gene match: 7. Germline CDR1 is KGHDR and CDR2 is SFDVKD. This CDR3 comprises 15 residues. The CDR3 DNA sequence: TGTGCCACCAGTGGACTAGCGACAGGGGATGAAAAACTGTTTTTT. This sequence encodes CATSGLATGDEKLFF.

At least ten counts were recorded for this clonotype. The rearrangement links TRBV5-1 to TRBJ1-5; 9 nucleotides match TRBD1. Germline-derived CDR1 and CDR2 are SGHRS and YFSETQ. J gave up 4 bases and V 4 bases, and 6 bases lay outside the gene matches. There are 15 residues in the CDR3. Here the CDR3 reads CASSLTGTGNQPQHF. The CDR3 region has the DNA TGCGCCAGCAGCCTAACCGGGACAGGGAATCAGCCCCAGCATTTT.

Details on this clonotype: A much larger clone lies a single base off, so this may be a read error. The chain links TRBV7-2 to TRBJ1-4; 9 bases are shared with TRBD1. The CDR3 totals 14 residues. CDR1 is SGHTA and CDR2 is FQGNSA in the germline V gene. CDR3: CASSAGTGNGKLFF. CDR3 sequence (DNA): TGTGCCAGCAGCGCCGGGACAGGGAATGGAAAACTGTTTTTT.

This clonotype was observed many times. This chain links TRBV20-1 with TRBJ2-2; 8 bases fit TRBD1. This CDR3 is 13 amino acids long. In germline, CDR1 is DFQATT, CDR2 SNEGSKA (reference sequence). The J segment lost 4 bases and the V segment lost 5 bases, leaving 3 bases of the junction unmatched. The CDR3 here is CSAQGAGTGELFF. The CDR3 DNA reads TGCAGTGCTCAGGGGGCTGGCACCGGGGAGCTGTTTTTT.

This clonotype occurred many times. This chain joins TRBV7-9 and TRBJ1-1; possible D gene TRBD1, 5 bases. V lost 1 base and J 6 bases, leaving 12 bases between the germline ends. This CDR3 has 14 residues. Germline V gene sequence: CDR1 SEHNR, CDR2 FQNEAQ (reference sequence). The CDR3 loop reads CASSLGGTGAEAFF. Written as DNA, the CDR3 is TGTGCCAGCAGCTTAGGGGGGACTGGCGCTGAAGCTTTCTTT.

The sample holds many counts of this clonotype. The genes are TRBV7-9 and TRBJ2-1, with 11 bases identical to TRBD2. Trimming took 5 bases from V and 5 from J; bases not matched to a gene: 5. Germline CDR1 and CDR2: SEHNR and FQNEAQ (reference sequence). The CDR3 spans 15 residues. The CDR3 region has the DNA TGTGCCAGCAGCGAACTAGCGGGGGAGAACAATGAGCAGTTCTTC. Protein product: CASSELAGENNEQFF.

The genes are TRBV20-1 and TRBJ1-2, with D possibly matching TRBD1 (6 bases). CDR1 DFQATT and CDR2 SNEGSKA come from the germline V gene (reference sequence). The V end was cut by 0 bases, the J end by 8 bases, with 13 bases between. The CDR3 totals 13 residues. Written as DNA, the CDR3 is TGCAGTGCTAGAGATTCAGGGGCGGGGGGCTACACCTTC. This encodes CSARDSGAGGYTF.

The chain employs TRBV10-3 and TRBJ2-7; D may be TRBD2 (6 bases). The last part of the DNA fits TRBJ2-1 better; the J call may be wrong. The CDR3 is made up of 15 amino acids. Germline values: CDR1 ENHRY, CDR2 SYGVKD. CDR3 bases: TGTGCCATCAGTGAGTCGCCAGGGAGGAGCGATGAGCAGTTCTTC. Translation: CAISESPGRSDEQFF.

At least ten counts were recorded for this clonotype. V gene TRBV2 combines with J gene TRBJ1-4, with 7 nucleotides matching TRBD1. Germline CDR1 is SNHLY and CDR2 is FYNNEI. The V and J ends lost 7 bases and 4 bases, in that order; junction bases with no gene match: 9. The CDR3 runs to 15 residues. The CDR3 here is CASTANRGINEKLFF. Written as DNA, the CDR3 is TGTGCCAGCACTGCGAACAGGGGAATTAATGAAAAACTGTTTTTT.

Ten or more counts support this clonotype. This chain uses TRBV12-3 or TRBV12-4 with TRBJ2-7; D uncertain. The CDR3 covers 14 residues. V lost 3 bases, J lost 0 bases, and 9 bases lay in between. CDR3 sequence: CASSFNSGSYEQYF. In DNA, the CDR3 is TGTGCCAGCAGTTTTAACTCCGGCTCCTACGAGCAGTACTTC.

V usage is TRBV20-1 and J usage is TRBJ1-5; D may be TRBD1 (5 bases). The CDR3 runs to 14 residues. Trimming took 6 bases from V and 6 from J, leaving 18 bases between them. CDR1 is DFQATT and CDR2 is SNEGSKA in the germline V gene (reference sequence). The CDR3 region is CSASPGGGGQPQHF. The CDR3 bases are TGCAGTGCGTCCCCCGGGGGGGGTGGTCAGCCCCAGCATTTT.

This clonotype was counted at least ten times. V is TRBV20-1 and J is TRBJ1-5, with D hard to call. Germline loops: CDR1 DFQATT, CDR2 SNEGSKA (reference sequence). CDR3 length: 11 amino acids. Trimming took off 0 bases at V and 9 bases at J, with 6 bases between the two ends. Here the CDR3 reads CSARDSGPQHF. CDR3 nucleotide sequence: TGCAGTGCTAGAGACTCGGGGCCCCAGCATTTT.

Many counts were recorded for this clonotype. This sequence joins TRBV2 and TRBJ2-3, with D perhaps matching TRBD2 (5 bases). V lost 10 bases, J lost 2 bases, and 7 bases lay in between. The CDR3 totals 11 residues. Germline V gene lookup returns CDR1 SNHLY and CDR2 FYNNEI. CDR3 bases: TGTGCCATAGCGATCACAGATACGCAGTATTTT. Protein: CAIAITDTQYF. The full variable domain, rest sourced from reference TRBV2 and TRBJ2-3, is EPEVTQTPSHQVTQMGQEVILRCVPISNHLYFYWYRQILGQKVEFLVSFYNNEISEKSEIFDDQFSVERPDGSNFTLKIRSTKLEDSAMYFCAIAITDTQYFGPGTRLTVL.

This clonotype has only one observation. This sequence joins TRBV29-1 and TRBJ2-5; D is unresolved. CDR1 and CDR2 (germline): SQVTM, ANQGSEA. The CDR3 runs to 15 residues. V dropped 8 bases and J dropped 0 bases, with 19 bases sitting between them. The CDR3, as DNA: TGCAGCAGTCCACTACCCACCTCGTACCAAGAGACCCAGTACTTC. Translation: CSSPLPTSYQETQYF.

The table lists this clonotype with many counts. The V and J genes are TRBV10-3 and TRBJ2-7; 8 bases line up with TRBD2. Germline CDR1 and CDR2: ENHRY and SYGVKD. V was clipped by 11 bases and J by 3 bases; unmatched bases: 9. This CDR3 contains 13 residues. Here the CDR3 reads CAARGREDYEQYF. For the CDR3, the DNA is TGTGCCGCCCGAGGGCGGGAGGACTACGAGCAGTACTTC.

The chain joins TRBV7-2 to TRBJ1-2; 7 bases are shared with TRBD1. CDR3 length: 18 residues. Germline loops: CDR1 SGHTA, CDR2 FQGNSA. The junction had 11 bases not matched to a gene; V was cut back by 1 base and J by 0 bases. CDR3 sequence: CASSLGGGTVGPNYGYTF. DNA for the CDR3: TGTGCCAGCAGCTTAGGGGGGGGGACAGTGGGGCCTAACTATGGCTACACCTTC.

This clonotype came up many times. The CDR3 spells CASSSLGLADSSYEQYF. For the CDR3, the DNA is TGTGCCAGCAGTTCCCTAGGGCTAGCGGATAGCTCCTACGAGCAGTACTTC. The chain links TRBV6-5 to TRBJ2-7; 7 nucleotides agree with TRBD2. CDR3 length: 17 residues. V lost 4 bases and J lost 0; bases outside the gene matches: 12. The germline CDR1 and CDR2 sequences are MNHEY and SVGAGI.

This clonotype was found many times. The CDR3 nucleotides read TGTGCCAGCAGTTTTGGGGCGGGGGGCTACACCTTC. Its translation: CASSFGAGGYTF. The chain uses TRBV27 and TRBJ1-2; a possible D gene is TRBD1 (5 bases). The germline V gene encodes CDR1 MNHEY and CDR2 SMNVEV (reference sequence). Trimming shortened V by 3 bases and J by 8 bases, and 10 bases separated the two germline ends. The CDR3 consists of 12 residues.

The CDR3 sequence is CSARGSGSTGELFF. The CDR3 region has the DNA TGCAGTGCTAGGGGTAGCGGGAGCACCGGGGAGCTGTTTTTT. The chain uses TRBV20-1 and TRBJ2-2; 9 bases are shared with TRBD2. Looked up from germline, CDR1 is DFQATT and CDR2 is SNEGSKA (reference sequence). V dropped 3 bases and J dropped 4; count of bases not matched to a gene: 3. The CDR3 is 14 residues long.

This clonotype was recorded many times. The V and J genes are TRBV20-1 and TRBJ2-7, with TRBD2 identical over 10 bases. CDR1 DFQATT and CDR2 SNEGSKA come from the germline V gene (reference sequence). Trimming took 6 bases from V and 2 from J; bases not matched to a gene: 10. CDR3 length: 15 residues. The CDR3 nucleotides read TGCAGTGCCACAAGGCCTAGCGGGGGTCCCTACGAGCAGTACTTC. Protein sequence: CSATRPSGGPYEQYF.

For this clonotype: This may stem from a read error, because a much larger clone lies one nucleotide away. This rearrangement joins TRBV7-9 to TRBJ1-5; no reliable D call. The V gene lost 5 bases and the J gene lost 1 base, with 9 bases spanning the gap. Germline assignment: CDR1 SEHNR and CDR2 FQNEAQ (reference sequence). This CDR3 contains 14 residues. Here the CDR3 DNA reads TGTGCCAGCAGCGTATCTATAAGCAATCAGCCCCAGCATTTT. Amino acid sequence: CASSVSISNQPQHF.

This sequence joins TRBV19 and TRBJ1-3; TRBD1 aligns across 9 bases. Germline CDR1 is LNHDA and CDR2 is SQIVND (reference sequence). The CDR3 covers 17 residues. V lost 5 bases to trimming and J lost 8 bases; unmatched junction nucleotides: 16. DNA for the CDR3: TGTGCCAGTAGTGAGAGGACAGGGGCTAACTATGGCTACACCATATATTTT. Translating gives CASSERTGANYGYTIYF.

This chain connects TRBV29-1 to TRBJ2-7, with D perhaps given as TRBD1 or TRBD2 (6 bases each). Germline-derived CDR1 and CDR2 are SQVTM and ANQGSEA. The CDR3 has 12 amino acids. Trimming left V 8 bases short and J 2 bases short, with 13 bases between. The CDR3, as DNA: TGCAGCTTGTCCGGGGGCGCCTACGAGCAGTACTTC. Protein: CSLSGGAYEQYF.

The sample holds one count of this clonotype. The chain has TRBV2 and TRBJ2-5; 8 bases match TRBD1. Germline values: CDR1 SNHLY, CDR2 FYNNEI. V lost 3 bases to trimming and J lost 4 bases; unmatched junction nucleotides: 4. The CDR3 consists of 14 residues. The CDR3 is CASSDAGGRETQYF. DNA of the CDR3: TGTGCCAGCAGTGATGCAGGGGGCCGAGAGACCCAGTACTTC.

The chain carries TRBV10-3 and TRBJ1-5; D gene ambiguous. The CDR3 has 12 amino acids. CDR1 and CDR2 from the germline V gene are ENHRY and SYGVKD. The CDR3 spells CGVSEMGEPQHF. As DNA, the CDR3 is TGTGGCGTCAGTGAGATGGGAGAGCCCCAGCATTTT.